The clone carrying this T cell receptor (beta chain) was detected a few times. The sample belongs to a study of blood T cells in healthy people across ages. V dropped 5 bases and J dropped 2; count of bases not matched to a gene: 6. The CDR3 is made up of 15 amino acids. Germline CDR1 and CDR2: SGHVS and FNYEAQ. Alongside a J-beta primer mix, a sample-barcoded 5' primer served in a second PCR lasting about 6 to 11 cycles. TCRdb re-called the 5' RACE reads with MiXCR, one entry per CDR3 protein. Of nearly 800,000 distinct CDR3 sequences in the sample, 25% were seen once. Separately, the same data were catalogued under a study of T cells of mothers and their children. That study adds: Overlap in related mother-child pairs always slightly exceeded unrelated pairs, never significantly.

The sample consisted of blood. The clonotype comes from a boy aged 5-17 years in good health. This sequence joins TRBV7-6 and TRBJ1-3; 7 positions agree with TRBD1. Written as DNA, the CDR3 is TGTGCCAGCAGCGTGACGACAGGGACTGGAAACACCATATATTTT. Its translation is CASSVTTGTGNTIYF.